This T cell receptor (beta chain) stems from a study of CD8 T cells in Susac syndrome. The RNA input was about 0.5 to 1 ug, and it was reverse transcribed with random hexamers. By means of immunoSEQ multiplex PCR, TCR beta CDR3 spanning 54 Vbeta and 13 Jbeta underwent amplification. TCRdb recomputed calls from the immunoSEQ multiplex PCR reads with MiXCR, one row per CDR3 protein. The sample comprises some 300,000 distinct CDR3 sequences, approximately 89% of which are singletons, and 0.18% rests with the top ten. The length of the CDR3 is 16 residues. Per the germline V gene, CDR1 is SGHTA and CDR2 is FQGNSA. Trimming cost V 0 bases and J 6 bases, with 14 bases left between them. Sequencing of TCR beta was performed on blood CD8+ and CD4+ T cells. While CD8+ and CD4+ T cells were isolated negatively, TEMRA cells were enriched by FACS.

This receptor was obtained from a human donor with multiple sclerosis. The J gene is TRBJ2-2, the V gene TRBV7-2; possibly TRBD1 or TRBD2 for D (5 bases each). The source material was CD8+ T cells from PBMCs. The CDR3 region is CASSLAEGWGPGELFF. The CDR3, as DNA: TGTGCCAGCAGCTTAGCAGAGGGTTGGGGACCCGGGGAGCTGTTTTTT.